The next 9 T cell receptor beta chains were all read from a single sample in a study of blood T cell repertoires in COVID-19. The assay was immunoSEQ multiplex PCR, and TCRdb's table has in-frame clones only and misses some. The sample contains 330,000 or so clones, roughly 90% of which appear only once. The sequencing sample was made of PBMCs or T cells enriched from blood (not recorded which). These receptors came from a woman aged 30 to 39 who had recovered from COVID-19.

The chain links TRBV9 to TRBJ2-1; 11 bases map to TRBD2. Unmatched junction bases numbered 8, after V lost 3 bases and J lost 3 bases. The CDR3 is made up of 17 amino acids. Germline V gives CDR1 SGDLS, CDR2 YYNGEE. CDR3 residues: CASSATPGLADYNEQFF. DNA of the CDR3: TGTGCCAGCAGCGCGACCCCGGGACTAGCGGACTACAATGAGCAGTTCTTC.

This clone was recorded only once. The chain employs TRBV4-2 and TRBJ2-2; no definite D call. Germline loops: CDR1 LGHNA, CDR2 YNFKEQ. Trimming shortened V by 1 base and J by 9 bases, and 3 bases separated the two germline ends. CDR3 length: 11 amino acids. The CDR3 reads CASSQARELFF. In DNA form, the CDR3 reads TGTGCCAGCAGCCAAGCTAGGGAGCTGTTTTTT.

On this clone: At one end, the junction sequence differs from germline, possibly due to a read error. CDR3 sequence (DNA): TGTGCCAGCAGTTATCAGCGTGCGGGATTT. Protein sequence: CASSYQRAGF. The chain couples TRBV6-2 or TRBV6-3 to TRBJ1-1; D not resolved. Germline V CDR1 and CDR2: MNHEY, SVGEGT. The CDR3 runs to 10 residues.

The gene calls are TRBV7-6 and TRBJ2-1, with TRBD1 matching over 11 bases. This CDR3 is built from 18 residues. J lost 6 bases, V lost 6 bases, and 16 bases had no gene match. Germline V gives CDR1 SGHVS, CDR2 FNYEAQ. The CDR3 bases are TGTGCCAGCAGTCCACACACCCGAGGACAGGGGGCGCTCAATGAGCAGTTCTTC. Its protein is CASSPHTRGQGALNEQFF.

This chain uses TRBV10-3 with TRBJ1-2; 9 nucleotides agree with TRBD1. Trimming at V came to 8 bases and at J to 0 bases, leaving 10 bases not matched to a gene. The V gene's germline CDR1 is ENHRY and CDR2 SYGVKD. This CDR3 region has 16 residues. The CDR3 spells CAIGGTGLPANYGYTF. The CDR3 DNA reads as TGTGCCATCGGTGGGACAGGGTTGCCAGCTAACTATGGCTACACCTTC.

The gene calls are TRBV12-1 and TRBJ2-3; the table gives TRBD2 as D, unverified against the DNA. TRBV12-1 is a documented pseudogene. The CDR3 runs 16 residues. CDR3 sequence: CASSPELAGSPDTQYF. The CDR3 DNA reads TGTGCCAGCAGCCCAGAACTAGCGGGGTCACCAGATACGCAGTATTTT.

The chain joins TRBV4-3 to TRBJ2-7; 8 nucleotides align to TRBD2. Germline-derived CDR1 and CDR2 are LGHNA and YSLEER. The CDR3 is 15 residues long. The ends lost 0 bases at V and 7 bases at J; junction bases unmatched: 8. The CDR3 DNA is TGCGCCAGCAGCCAAGATTCGGGGGGGGCGAGGGAGCAGTACTTC. Amino acids: CASSQDSGGAREQYF.

The chain employs TRBV5-4 and TRBJ1-1, with 10 bases matching TRBD1. Per the germline V gene, CDR1 is SGHNT and CDR2 is YYREEE (reference sequence). After removal of 4 bases from V and 6 bases from J, the junction contained 6 bases not matched to a gene. CDR3 size: 14 residues. The CDR3 DNA sequence: TGTGCCAGCAGCCGGGAGGACAGGGGGTCTGAAGCTTTCTTT. This gives the protein CASSREDRGSEAFF.

The CDR3 here is CATEDRAGTEAFF. The CDR3 nucleotides read TGTGCCACCGAGGACAGGGCGGGAACTGAAGCTTTCTTT. This chain links TRBV19 with TRBJ1-1, with 8 nucleotides matching TRBD1. The CDR3 totals 13 residues. The junction had 9 bases not matched to a gene; V was cut back by 10 bases and J by 5 bases. The germline gives CDR1 LNHDA, CDR2 SQIVND (reference sequence).